These T cell receptor beta chains were read from a single sample in a study of CD8 T cells in Susac syndrome. TCRdb reprocessed the immunoSEQ multiplex PCR reads with MiXCR, giving one entry per CDR3 protein. The sample has around 300,000 distinct CDR3 sequences, around nine tenths seen once. The sample comprised CD8+ T cells from PBMCs. The source of these receptors is a human donor with multiple sclerosis. Both conserved end residues are part of each CDR3.

V | length | CDR3
TRBV29-1 | 8 | CSDTEAFF
TRBV29-1 | 14 | CSQQAGLAPNTQYF
TRBV9 | 14 | CASSPLLAMETQYF
TRBV9 | 18 | CASSEEGLAGDKAGELFF
TRBV7-9 | 16 | CASSFSGLAAYNEQFF
TRBV19 | 14 | CASSSRDNAGELFF
TRBV19 | 15 | CASSHDREPYNEQFF
TRBV20-1 | 15 | CSASGGLRNTGELFF
TRBV7-9 | 15 | CASSHRVGQGDEQYF
TRBV13 | 16 | CASSLGGQGIYNEQFF
TRBV7-3 | 15 | CASSLGGGPTDTQYF
TRBV12-3/TRBV12-4 | 14 | CASSPGTAMVGYTF
TRBV5-6 | 14 | CASSGGTDTDTQYF
TRBV6-6 | 14 | CASSFTGTNNEQFF
TRBV27 | 13 | CASSPYSNQPQHF
TRBV5-1 | 15 | CASRNPSESTDTQYF
TRBV28 | 18 | CASSFLVLAGGPGETQYF
TRBV5-1 | 12 | CASSLWGLEAFF
TRBV10-3 | 17 | CAISKGVWTGGTDTQYF
TRBV12-3/TRBV12-4 | 13 | CASSIAGYNEQFF
TRBV27 | 16 | CASSSLTSGSRDTQYF
TRBV7-9 | 15 | CASSLGIDSPYEQYF
TRBV30 | 15 | CAWSVQDSNYNEQFF
TRBV3-1 | 15 | CASSQNRGATDTQYF
TRBV2 | 16 | CASSGGGDRDNQPQHF
TRBV12-3/TRBV12-4 | 14 | CASSSRLDGNEQFF
TRBV28 | 13 | CASRGGRMETQYF
TRBV7-2 | 16 | CASSSAASGTQETQYF
TRBV27 | 16 | CASWWEGNIGYNEQFF
TRBV15 | 15 | CATSRGTGFNQPQHF
TRBV6-1 | 13 | CASTRTLAGELFF
TRBV6-2/TRBV6-3 | 15 | CASRNIAGDTDTQYF
TRBV7-9 | 14 | CASSHGQGAREQFF
TRBV11-2 | 13 | CASSLEAGNEQFF
TRBV21-1 | 13 | CASNRGRNTEAFF
TRBV6-2/TRBV6-3 | 15 | CASSSGRSDTGELFF
TRBV28 | 13 | CASSIRSGYDQYF
TRBV30 | 13 | CASSGGGADTQYF
TRBV6-4 | 14 | CASSDSNKGGEQFF
TRBV6-2/TRBV6-3 | 13 | CASWGRPAYEQYF
TRBV3-1 | 13 | CASAQGVNTEAFF
TRBV20-1 | 14 | CSARAYTGPGELFF
TRBV11-2 | 20 | CASSLEGLAGPRTVTDTQYF
TRBV10-3 | 12 | CATMTSYNEQFF
TRBV20-1 | 15 | CSAREGDRGRSIQYF
TRBV20-1 | 15 | CSASDGDSSYNEQFF
TRBV13 | 13 | CASRDRSTDTQYF
TRBV7-9 | 16 | CASSFTLRGAKNIQYF